Listed here are 17 T cell receptor beta chains from one sample, sequenced in a study of blood T cell repertoires in COVID-19. The table came from immunoSEQ multiplex PCR; TCRdb's copy has only in-frame clones and leaves some out. The sample consists of some 380,000 clones, almost 90% of them appearing once. Sample: peripheral blood. Source of these receptors: a man aged 18 to 30 with active or convalescent COVID-19.

This sequence joins TRBV19 and TRBJ1-5, with D possibly matching TRBD1 (6 bases). CDR3 length equals 15 residues. From germline, CDR1 is LNHDA and CDR2 SQIVND (reference sequence). V lost 6 bases, J lost 6 bases, and 18 bases lay in between. For the CDR3, the DNA is TGTGCCAGTAGAAGGTGGGGACATCGAATTCAGCCCCAGCATTTT. Its translation: CASRRWGHRIQPQHF.

V usage is TRBV7-2 and J usage is TRBJ1-1; tentatively, D is TRBD1 (5 bases). V was cut by 0 bases and J by 4 bases, with 9 bases left in between. The CDR3 length is 14 residues. CDR1 and CDR2 (germline): SGHTA, FQGNSA. In DNA, the CDR3 is TGTGCCAGCAGCTTAGCGCCGGGGGGCACTGAAGCTTTCTTT. It yields the protein CASSLAPGGTEAFF.

Only one count was recorded for this clone. The chain recombines TRBV18 with TRBJ1-1, with D unclear. V was shortened by 4 bases and J by 0 bases, with 12 bases between the two germline ends. The CDR3 contains 15 residues. In germline, CDR1 is KGHSH, CDR2 LQKENI. CDR3 loop: CASSQSGNLNTEAFF. The CDR3 DNA reads as TGTGCCAGCTCACAGTCGGGGAACCTGAACACTGAAGCTTTCTTT.

The chain combines TRBV7-9 with TRBJ2-5; TRBD2 might be the D (6 bases). The CDR3 is 15 residues long. Trimming removed 3 bases from V and 0 bases from J, with 11 bases in between. Looked up from germline, CDR1 is SEHNR and CDR2 is FQNEAQ (reference sequence). The DNA of the CDR3 is TGTGCCAGCAGCTTTGCCGGGGGACACCAAGAGACCCAGTACTTC. Translating gives CASSFAGGHQETQYF. Combining the CDR3 with reference TRBV7-9 and TRBJ2-5 gives the whole variable domain DTGVSQNPRHKITKRGQNVTFRCDPISEHNRLYWYRQTLGQGPEFLTYFQNEAQLEKSRLLSDRFSAERPKGSFSTLEIQRTEQGDSAMYLCASSFAGGHQETQYFGPGTRLLVL.

V usage is TRBV2 and J usage is TRBJ1-5, with a weak D call TRBD1 (5 bases). V lost 4 bases to trimming and J lost 6 bases, with 16 bases between them. CDR3 length: 15 residues. Germline V gene lookup returns CDR1 SNHLY and CDR2 FYNNEI. The CDR3 region is CASSGGLTSPQPQHF. The CDR3 nucleotides are TGTGCCAGCAGTGGGGGACTCACCAGTCCTCAGCCCCAGCATTTT.

V gene TRBV11-2 combines with J gene TRBJ2-7, with D possibly being TRBD2 (6 bases). The CDR3 contains 15 residues. The V and J ends lost 5 bases and 0 bases respectively, with 14 bases between them. Germline V gene data show CDR1 as SGHAT and CDR2 as FQNNGV. The CDR3 is CASSPGSGVSYEQYF. As DNA, the CDR3 is TGTGCCAGCAGCCCAGGCTCGGGAGTCTCCTACGAGCAGTACTTC.

The rearrangement uses TRBV12-3 or TRBV12-4 and TRBJ1-1; D remains unclear. The V end was cut by 6 bases, the J end by 11 bases, with 13 bases between. This CDR3 comprises 11 residues. In DNA, the CDR3 is TGTGCCAGCAGCTACATTGGGGAGGCTTTCTTT. Amino acids: CASSYIGEAFF.

The chain combines TRBV25-1 with TRBJ2-1; 15 bases match TRBD2. CDR3 length: 16 amino acids. Germline loops: CDR1 MGHDK, CDR2 SYGVNS. V lost 4 bases and J lost 4; bases outside the gene matches: 2. CDR3 coding DNA: TGTGCCAGCAGTGGGGGGACTAGCGGGAGGTACAATGAGCAGTTCTTC. Its protein product is CASSGGTSGRYNEQFF.

The rearrangement links TRBV6-2 or TRBV6-3 to TRBJ2-5; 7 bases are a match to TRBD2. Germline CDR1 and CDR2: MNHEY and SVGEGT. The CDR3 has 16 amino acids. Trimming removed 2 bases from V and 5 bases from J; junction bases left unmatched: 11. The CDR3 coding sequence is TGTGCCAGCAGTTACCCCTTTGCTGGGGGGGGTGAGACCCAGTACTTC. Translating it yields CASSYPFAGGGETQYF.

The chain couples TRBV2 to TRBJ2-5; D is ambiguous. V was pared by 7 bases and J by 1 base, with 13 bases between. Germline CDR1 reads SNHLY; CDR2 reads FYNNEI. The CDR3 covers 14 residues. This chain's CDR3 is CASTPVAGQETQYF. DNA for the CDR3: TGTGCCAGCACCCCGGTAGCTGGCCAAGAGACCCAGTACTTC.

The genes are TRBV27 and TRBJ1-6; TRBD1 is a possible D gene (5 bases). The CDR3 contains 18 residues. V was pared by 4 bases and J by 1 base, with 17 bases between. Germline V gene data show CDR1 as MNHEY and CDR2 as SMNVEV (reference sequence). The CDR3, as DNA: TGTGCCAGCAGTTCGTATGAAAGGGGCCGGTCCTATAATTCACCCCTCCACTTT. This codes for CASSSYERGRSYNSPLHF.

The chain is built from TRBV6-2 or TRBV6-3 and TRBJ2-7; TRBD2 matches 7 bases. The CDR3 is 16 amino acids. Trimming at V came to 6 bases and at J to 0 bases, leaving 11 bases not matched to a gene. Germline V gene data show CDR1 as MNHEY and CDR2 as SVGEGT. Here the CDR3 reads CASSPMGGGPSYEQYF. The CDR3 nucleotides read TGTGCCAGCAGCCCTATGGGGGGAGGGCCCTCCTACGAGCAGTACTTC.

This chain joins TRBV21-1 and TRBJ2-1; the table's D call, TRBD2, has no DNA check behind it. TRBV21-1 is recorded as a pseudogene. The length of the CDR3 is 17 residues. DNA of the CDR3: TGTGCCAGCAGCATACGCCGGACTAGCGGGACCTACAATGAGCAGTTCTTC. This translates into CASSIRRTSGTYNEQFF.

The chain combines TRBV28 with TRBJ2-7, with a weak D call TRBD2 (6 bases). There are 12 residues in the CDR3. V shed 5 bases and J shed 6 bases, with 11 bases lying between them. From germline, CDR1 is MDHEN and CDR2 SYDVKM. The CDR3 is CASSGGTSEQYF. In DNA, the CDR3 is TGTGCCAGCAGTGGGGGGACTTCCGAGCAGTACTTC. Drawing the rest from reference TRBV28 and TRBJ2-7, the complete variable domain is DVKVTQSSRYLVKRTGEKVFLECVQDMDHENMFWYRQDPGLGLRLIYFSYDVKMKEKGDIPEGYSVSREKKERFSLILESASTNQTSMYLCASSGGTSEQYFGPGTRLTVT.

As for this clone: The sample has other DNA sequences that encode this CDR3 too. The chain couples TRBV7-7 to TRBJ1-5, with D uncertain. Trimming took 5 bases from V and 4 from J, leaving 9 bases between them. The CDR3 is 13 amino acids. Germline CDR1 is SSHAT and CDR2 is FNYEAQ (reference sequence). The chain's CDR3 is CASSLDRNQPQHF. Written as DNA, the CDR3 is TGTGCCAGCAGCCTAGACCGGAATCAGCCCCAGCATTTT.

The V and J genes are TRBV7-8 and TRBJ1-4, with unresolved D. Looked up from germline, CDR1 is SGHVS and CDR2 is FQNEAQ. Trimming removed 4 bases from V and 6 bases from J, with 9 bases in between. The CDR3 is 13 amino acids. This CDR3 reads CASSYLSYEKLFF. DNA of the CDR3: TGTGCCAGCAGCTATCTGTCGTATGAAAAACTGTTTTTT. Together with reference TRBV7-8 and TRBJ1-4, the CDR3 gives the full variable domain: GAGVSQSPRYKVAKRGQDVALRCDPISGHVSLFWYQQALGQGPEFLTYFQNEAQLDKSGLPSDRFFAERPEGSVSTLKIQRTQQEDSAVYLCASSYLSYEKLFFGSGTQLSVL.

This clone was seen once. The V and J genes are TRBV11-3 and TRBJ2-1; maybe TRBD2 (5 bases). Trimming took off 5 bases at V and 0 bases at J, with 14 bases between the two ends. Germline loops: CDR1 SGHNT, CDR2 YENEEA. CDR3 length: 16 residues. CDR3: CASSPRSSNSYNEQFF. The CDR3 nucleotides are TGTGCCAGCAGCCCCCGGTCTAGCAACTCCTACAATGAGCAGTTCTTC.